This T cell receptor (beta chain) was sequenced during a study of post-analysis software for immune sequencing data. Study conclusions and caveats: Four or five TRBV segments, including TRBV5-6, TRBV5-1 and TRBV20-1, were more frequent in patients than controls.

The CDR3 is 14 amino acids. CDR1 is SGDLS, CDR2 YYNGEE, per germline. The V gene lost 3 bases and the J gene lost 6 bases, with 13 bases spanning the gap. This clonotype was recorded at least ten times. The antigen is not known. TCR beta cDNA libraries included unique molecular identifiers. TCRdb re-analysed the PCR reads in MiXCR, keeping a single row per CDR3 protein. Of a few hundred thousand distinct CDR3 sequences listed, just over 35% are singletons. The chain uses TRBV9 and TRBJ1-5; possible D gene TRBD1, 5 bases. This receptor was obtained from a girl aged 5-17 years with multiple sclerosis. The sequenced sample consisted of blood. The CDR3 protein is CASSAGGGTQPQHF. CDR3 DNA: TGTGCCAGCAGCGCCGGCGGGGGAACTCAGCCCCAGCATTTT. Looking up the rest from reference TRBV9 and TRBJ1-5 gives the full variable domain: DSGVTQTPKHLITATGQRVTLRCSPRSGDLSVYWYQQSLDQGLQFLIQYYNGEERAKGNILERFSAQQFPDLHSELNLSSLELGDSALYFCASSAGGGTQPQHFGDGTRLSIL.